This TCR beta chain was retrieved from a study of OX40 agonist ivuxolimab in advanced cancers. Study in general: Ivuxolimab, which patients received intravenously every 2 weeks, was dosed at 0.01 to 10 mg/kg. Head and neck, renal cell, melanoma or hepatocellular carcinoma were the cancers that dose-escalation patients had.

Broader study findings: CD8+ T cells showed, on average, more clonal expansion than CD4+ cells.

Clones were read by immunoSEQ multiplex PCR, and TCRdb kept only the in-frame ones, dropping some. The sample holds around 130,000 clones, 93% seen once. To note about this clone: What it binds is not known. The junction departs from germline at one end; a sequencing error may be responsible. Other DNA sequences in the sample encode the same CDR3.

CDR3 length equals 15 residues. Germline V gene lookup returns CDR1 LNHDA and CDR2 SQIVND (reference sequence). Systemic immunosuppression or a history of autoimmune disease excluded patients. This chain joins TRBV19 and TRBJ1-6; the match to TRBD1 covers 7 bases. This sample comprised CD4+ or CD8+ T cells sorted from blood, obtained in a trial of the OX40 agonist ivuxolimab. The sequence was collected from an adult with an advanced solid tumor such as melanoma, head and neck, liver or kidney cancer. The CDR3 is CASSIRNRGNSPLHF. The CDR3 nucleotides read TGTGCCAGTAGTATCAGGAACAGGGGTAATTCACCCCTTCACTTT.